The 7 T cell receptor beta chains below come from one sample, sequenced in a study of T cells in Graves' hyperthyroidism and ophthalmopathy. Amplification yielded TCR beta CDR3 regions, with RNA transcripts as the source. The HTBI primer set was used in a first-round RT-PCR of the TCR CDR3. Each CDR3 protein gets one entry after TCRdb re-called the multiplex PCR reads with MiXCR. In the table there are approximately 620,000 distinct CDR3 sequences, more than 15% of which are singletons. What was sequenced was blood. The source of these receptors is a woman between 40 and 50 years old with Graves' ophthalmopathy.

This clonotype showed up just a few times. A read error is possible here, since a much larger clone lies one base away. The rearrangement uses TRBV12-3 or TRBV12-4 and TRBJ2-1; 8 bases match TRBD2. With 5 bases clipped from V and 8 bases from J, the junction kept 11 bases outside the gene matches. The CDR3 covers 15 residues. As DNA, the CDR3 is TGTGCCAGCAGTCTCAGGAGCGGGAGCGGCGATGAGCAGTTCTTC. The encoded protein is CASSLRSGSGDEQFF.

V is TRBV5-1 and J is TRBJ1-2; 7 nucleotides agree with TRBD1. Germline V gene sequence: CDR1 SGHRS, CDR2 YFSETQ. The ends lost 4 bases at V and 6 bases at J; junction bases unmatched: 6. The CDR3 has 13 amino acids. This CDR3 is CASSPGQDDGYTF. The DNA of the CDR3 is TGCGCCAGCAGCCCAGGACAGGACGATGGCTACACCTTC.

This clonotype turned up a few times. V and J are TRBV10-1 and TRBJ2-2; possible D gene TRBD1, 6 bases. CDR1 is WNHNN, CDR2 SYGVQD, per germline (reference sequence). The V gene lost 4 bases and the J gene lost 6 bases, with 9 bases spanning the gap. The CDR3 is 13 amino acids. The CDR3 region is CASSGDNAGELFF. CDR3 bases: TGCGCCAGCAGTGGGGACAACGCCGGGGAGCTGTTTTTT.

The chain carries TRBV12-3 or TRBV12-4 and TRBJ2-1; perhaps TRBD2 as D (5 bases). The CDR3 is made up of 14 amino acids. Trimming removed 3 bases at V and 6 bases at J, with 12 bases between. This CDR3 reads CASSFGLAPNEQFF. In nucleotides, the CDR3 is TGTGCCAGCAGTTTTGGTCTAGCCCCCAATGAGCAGTTCTTC.

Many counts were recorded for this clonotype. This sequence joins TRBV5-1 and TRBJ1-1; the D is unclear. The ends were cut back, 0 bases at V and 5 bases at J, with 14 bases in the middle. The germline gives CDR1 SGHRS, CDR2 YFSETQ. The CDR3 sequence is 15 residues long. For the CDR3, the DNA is TGCGCCAGCAGCTTGGATGGGTGGGAGGGAACTGAAGCTTTCTTT. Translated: CASSLDGWEGTEAFF.

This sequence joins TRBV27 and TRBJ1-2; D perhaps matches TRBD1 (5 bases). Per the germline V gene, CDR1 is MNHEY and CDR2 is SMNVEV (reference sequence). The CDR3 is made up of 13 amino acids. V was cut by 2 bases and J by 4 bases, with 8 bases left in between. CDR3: CASSLGAAYGYTF. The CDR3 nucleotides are TGTGCCAGCAGTTTAGGGGCAGCCTATGGCTACACCTTC.

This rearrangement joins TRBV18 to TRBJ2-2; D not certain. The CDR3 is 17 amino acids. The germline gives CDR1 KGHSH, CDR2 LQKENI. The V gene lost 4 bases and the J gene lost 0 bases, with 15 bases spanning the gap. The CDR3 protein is CASSLSPGRTNTGELFF. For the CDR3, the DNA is TGTGCCAGCTCACTTAGTCCGGGCCGCACGAACACCGGGGAGCTGTTTTTT.